These T cell receptor beta chains were read from a single sample in a study of identical twins. TCRdb independently ran MiXCR on the 5' RACE reads; one entry per CDR3 protein. The data show around 300,000 distinct CDR3 sequences, with more than 6.5% seen just once and around 2.1% held by the top ten. A further study also used this sample, focusing on yellow fever vaccine responses in identical twins.

The sample taken for sequencing was memory (CD45RO+) T cells sorted from blood. The receptors stem from a woman under 30 in good health. Both conserved end residues are part of each CDR3. D genes are given only for firm matches. Rows may omit the clone size; those that give it use once, few, many or a size class.

D: -
V: TRBV20-1
J: TRBJ1-5
size: many
DNA: TGCAGTGCTAGTCTCGACGGCAATCAGCCCCAGCATTTT
CDR3: CSASLDGNQPQHF

D: -
V: TRBV2
J: TRBJ1-1
size: -
DNA: TGTGCCAGCACCACCCGGGACGAAGCTTTCTTT
CDR3: CASTTRDEAFF

D: -
V: TRBV20-1
J: TRBJ2-2
size: -
DNA: TGCAGTGCTATGGCGGCTAACACCGGGGAGCTGTTTTTT
CDR3: CSAMAANTGELFF

D: TRBD2
V: TRBV5-1
J: TRBJ2-7
size: few
DNA: TGCGCCAGCAGTGAGGCGGGGGGCGTTTACGAGCAGTACTTC
CDR3: CASSEAGGVYEQYF

D: -
V: TRBV6-5
J: TRBJ2-1
size: many
DNA: TGTGCCAGCAGTTCTGGGGAATGGCGGAACAATGAGCAGTTCTTC
CDR3: CASSSGEWRNNEQFF

D: TRBD2
V: TRBV20-1
J: TRBJ2-2
size: few
DNA: TGCAGTGCGATGACTAGCGTAGGCGGGGAGCTGTTTTTT
CDR3: CSAMTSVGGELFF

D: TRBD1
V: TRBV20-1
J: TRBJ1-4
size: few
DNA: TGCAGTGCTAGACCTGGGTCAGGGACAGGGAGTGAAAAACTGTTTTTT
CDR3: CSARPGSGTGSEKLFF

D: -
V: TRBV5-1
J: TRBJ1-1
size: few
DNA: TGCGCCAGCAGCTTGGAGGGACTGCGGGCGAACACTGAAGCTTTCTTT
CDR3: CASSLEGLRANTEAFF

D: TRBD1
V: TRBV11-2
J: TRBJ2-6
size: many
DNA: TGTGCCAGCAGCCGACGGACAGGGGACTTTGGGGCCAACGTCCTGACTTTC
CDR3: CASSRRTGDFGANVLTF

D: -
V: TRBV2
J: TRBJ1-2
size: few
DNA: TGTGCCAGCAGTGTGCAGGGTGTCCGAACGAACTATGGCTACACCTTC
CDR3: CASSVQGVRTNYGYTF

D: -
V: TRBV5-1
J: TRBJ2-7
size: many
DNA: TGCGCCAGCAGCTTTACTCGCGACTACGAGCAGTACTTC
CDR3: CASSFTRDYEQYF